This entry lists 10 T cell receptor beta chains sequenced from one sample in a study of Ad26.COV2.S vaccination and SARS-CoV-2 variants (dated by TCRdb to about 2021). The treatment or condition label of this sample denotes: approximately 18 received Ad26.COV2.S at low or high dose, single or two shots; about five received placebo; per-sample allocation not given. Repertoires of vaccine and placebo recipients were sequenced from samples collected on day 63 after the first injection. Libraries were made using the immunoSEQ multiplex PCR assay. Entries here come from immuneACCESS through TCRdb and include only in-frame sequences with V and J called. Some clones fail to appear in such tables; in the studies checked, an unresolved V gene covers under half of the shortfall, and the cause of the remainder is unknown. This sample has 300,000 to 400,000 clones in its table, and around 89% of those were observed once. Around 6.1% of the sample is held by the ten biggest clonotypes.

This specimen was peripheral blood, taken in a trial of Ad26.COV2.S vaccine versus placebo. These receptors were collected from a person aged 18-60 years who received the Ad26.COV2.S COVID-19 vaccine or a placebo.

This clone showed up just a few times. The CDR3 protein is CASSYSDIEQYF. The DNA for the CDR3 is TGTGCCAGCAGTTACTCCGACATCGAGCAGTACTTC. V and J are TRBV6-6 and TRBJ2-7; no clear D. V was clipped by 0 bases and J by 6 bases, with 6 bases between them. CDR3 length: 12 amino acids. Germline V gene data show CDR1 as MNHNY and CDR2 as SVGAGI (reference sequence).

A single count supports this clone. CDR3 nucleotides: TGTGCCAGCAGCCAAGGAGCAGGGCCCCCGGGGGCTTTCTTT. This codes for CASSQGAGPPGAFF. The V gene is TRBV7-9, the J gene TRBJ1-1, with D possibly TRBD1 on 5 matching bases. The CDR3 totals 14 residues. Germline V gene lookup returns CDR1 SEHNR and CDR2 FQNEAQ (reference sequence). Trimming stripped 5 bases from V and 11 bases from J, with 21 bases between.

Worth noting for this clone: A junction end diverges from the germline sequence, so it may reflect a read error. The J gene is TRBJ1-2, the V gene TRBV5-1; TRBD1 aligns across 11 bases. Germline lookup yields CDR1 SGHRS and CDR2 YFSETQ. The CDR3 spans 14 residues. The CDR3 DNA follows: TGCGCCACCAGCGACAGGACAGGGGGCACTGGCTACACCTTC. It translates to CATSDRTGGTGYTF. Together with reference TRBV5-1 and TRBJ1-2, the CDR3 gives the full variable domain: KAGVTQTPRYLIKTRGQQVTLSCSPISGHRSVSWYQQTPGQGLQFLFEYFSETQRNKGNFPGRFSGRQFSNSRSEMNVSTLELGDSALYLCATSDRTGGTGYTFGSGTRLTVV.

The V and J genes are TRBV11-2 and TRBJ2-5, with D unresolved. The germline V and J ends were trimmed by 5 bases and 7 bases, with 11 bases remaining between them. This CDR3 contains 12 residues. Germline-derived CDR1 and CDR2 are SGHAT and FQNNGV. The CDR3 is CASSELPATQYF. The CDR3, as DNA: TGTGCCAGCAGCGAGCTCCCGGCGACCCAGTACTTC.

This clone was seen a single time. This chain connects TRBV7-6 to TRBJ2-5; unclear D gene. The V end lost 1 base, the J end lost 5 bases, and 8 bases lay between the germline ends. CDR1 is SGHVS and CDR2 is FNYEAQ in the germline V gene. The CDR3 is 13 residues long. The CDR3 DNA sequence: TGTGCCAGCAGCTTAGAACTTGGGGAGACCCAGTACTTC. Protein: CASSLELGETQYF.

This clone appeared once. DNA for the CDR3: TGTGCCAGCATCGGGCCCCTCGGGAATCAGCCCCAGCATTTT. This translates into CASIGPLGNQPQHF. The chain has TRBV28 and TRBJ1-5; D remains ambiguous. Germline values: CDR1 MDHEN, CDR2 SYDVKM. V was trimmed by 7 bases and J by 4 bases, leaving 14 bases between them. There are 14 residues in the CDR3.

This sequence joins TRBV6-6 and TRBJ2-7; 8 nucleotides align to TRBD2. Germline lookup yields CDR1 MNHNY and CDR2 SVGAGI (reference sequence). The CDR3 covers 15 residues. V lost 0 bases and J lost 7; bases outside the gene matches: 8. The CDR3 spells CASSYSFSGMGEQYF. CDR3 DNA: TGTGCCAGCAGTTACTCCTTTAGCGGGATGGGGGAGCAGTACTTC.

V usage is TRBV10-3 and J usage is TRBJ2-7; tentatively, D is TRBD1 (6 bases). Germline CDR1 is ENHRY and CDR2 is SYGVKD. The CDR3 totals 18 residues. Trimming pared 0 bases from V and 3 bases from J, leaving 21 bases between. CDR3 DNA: TGTGCCATCAGTGAGTCGGGGACCACCAGGGGCAGGGACTACGAGCAGTACTTC. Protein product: CAISESGTTRGRDYEQYF.

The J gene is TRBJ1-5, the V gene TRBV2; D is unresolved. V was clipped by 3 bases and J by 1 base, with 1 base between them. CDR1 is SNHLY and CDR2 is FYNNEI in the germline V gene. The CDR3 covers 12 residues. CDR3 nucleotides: TGTGCCAGCAGTGAGAGCAATCAGCCCCAGCATTTT. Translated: CASSESNQPQHF. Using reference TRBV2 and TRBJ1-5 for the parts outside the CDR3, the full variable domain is EPEVTQTPSHQVTQMGQEVILRCVPISNHLYFYWYRQILGQKVEFLVSFYNNEISEKSEIFDDQFSVERPDGSNFTLKIRSTKLEDSAMYFCASSESNQPQHFGDGTRLSIL.

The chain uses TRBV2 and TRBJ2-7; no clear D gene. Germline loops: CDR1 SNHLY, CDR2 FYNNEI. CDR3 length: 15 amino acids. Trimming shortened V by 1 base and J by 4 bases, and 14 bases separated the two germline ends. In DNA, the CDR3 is TGTGCCAGCAGTGAAGTGGGCTTTGAAGGTTACGAGCAGTACTTC. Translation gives CASSEVGFEGYEQYF. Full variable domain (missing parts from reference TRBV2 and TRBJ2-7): EPEVTQTPSHQVTQMGQEVILRCVPISNHLYFYWYRQILGQKVEFLVSFYNNEISEKSEIFDDQFSVERPDGSNFTLKIRSTKLEDSAMYFCASSEVGFEGYEQYFGPGTRLTVT.